The clone carrying this TCR beta chain occurred a few times. The CDR3 length is 17 residues. Per the germline V gene, CDR1 is KGHSH and CDR2 is LQKENI. With V trimmed by 2 bases and J by 2 bases, 11 bases remained unmatched. This sample is drawn from a study of T cells in Graves' hyperthyroidism and ophthalmopathy. From RNA transcripts, TCR beta CDR3 regions were amplified. An initial round of RT-PCR targeting the TCR CDR3 relied on the HTBI primer set. Via MiXCR, TCRdb re-called the multiplex PCR reads, giving one row per CDR3 protein. The table includes 300,000 to 400,000 distinct CDR3 sequences, roughly a fifth detected once.

The V gene is TRBV18, the J gene TRBJ2-5, with 7 bases that match TRBD1. The clonotype comes from a woman in her fifties or sixties with Graves' hyperthyroidism. The sample consisted of blood. The CDR3, as DNA: TGTGCCAGCTCACCAAGAGGAACAGGGGTTTTTCAAGAGACCCAGTACTTC. Its protein is CASSPRGTGVFQETQYF.